This T cell receptor beta chain was identified in a study of OX40 agonist ivuxolimab in advanced cancers. Study as a whole: Cancers in dose escalation were hepatocellular, melanoma, renal cell and head and neck.

Clones were sequenced by immunoSEQ multiplex PCR, and TCRdb holds only the in-frame ones, with some missing. Of tens of thousands of clones listed, roughly nine tenths are singletons. This CDR3 is built from 19 residues. The investigators sampled blood at baseline, at cycle 4 day 1, and at cycle 7 day 1. The rearrangement uses TRBV21-1 and TRBJ2-3; the D call TRBD1 from the table was never checked on the DNA. TRBV21-1 is a documented pseudogene. The source of this sequence is an adult with an advanced solid tumor such as melanoma, head and neck, liver or kidney cancer. The sample consisted of CD4+ or CD8+ T cells sorted from blood, taken in a trial of the OX40 agonist ivuxolimab. CDR3 DNA sequence: TGTGCCAGCAGCAAAGATGGCCCCCGGACAGGGCCCCCACCGGATACGCAGTATTTT. Encoded protein: CASSKDGPRTGPPPDTQYF.